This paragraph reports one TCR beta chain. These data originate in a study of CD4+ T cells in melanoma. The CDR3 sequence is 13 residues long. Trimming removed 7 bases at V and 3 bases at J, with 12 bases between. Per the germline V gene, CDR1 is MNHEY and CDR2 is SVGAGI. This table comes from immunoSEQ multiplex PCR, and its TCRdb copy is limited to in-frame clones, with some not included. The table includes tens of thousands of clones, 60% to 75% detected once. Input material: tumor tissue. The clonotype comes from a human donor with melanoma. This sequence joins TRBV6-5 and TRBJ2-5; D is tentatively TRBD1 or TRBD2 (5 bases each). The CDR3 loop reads CASNPGTEETQYF. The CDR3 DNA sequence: TGTGCCAGCAATCCCGGGACGGAAGAGACCCAGTACTTC.